Listed below are T cell receptor beta chains from one sample, sequenced in a study of blood T cell repertoires in COVID-19. TCRdb keeps only in-frame clones here, not all; method: immunoSEQ multiplex PCR. The table has about 200,000 clones, roughly 90% seen once. Sequencing was performed on peripheral blood. These receptors all stem from a man aged 18 to 30 with active or convalescent COVID-19. Each CDR3 is given with its conserved first and last residue. Fields, in order: J gene, V gene, CDR3 protein.

TRBJ2-2 | TRBV11-2 | CASSKYSGQGFPGELFF
TRBJ1-5 | TRBV5-8 | CASSKTGSNQPQHF
TRBJ2-3 | TRBV2 | CASIRGNPTDTQYF
TRBJ1-1 | TRBV29-1 | CSVATDGTEAFF
TRBJ2-2 | TRBV19 | CASSISGGNTGELFF
TRBJ1-1 | TRBV3-1/TRBV3-2 | CASSPRTGKAFF
TRBJ2-7 | TRBV6-5 | CASSYSGDSYEQYF
TRBJ1-5 | TRBV5-1 | CASSWGTDNQPQHF
TRBJ2-1 | TRBV7-6 | CASSLGRGHYNEQFF
TRBJ1-2 | TRBV5-1 | CASSRRQDRYGYTF
TRBJ2-7 | TRBV7-9 | CASSLGGLAGPSSYEQYF
TRBJ1-2 | TRBV5-1 | CASSLESGSNYGYTF
TRBJ1-4 | TRBV19 | CASSFRTGGNEKLFF
TRBJ2-2 | TRBV9 | CASSVYTTSTNTGELFF
TRBJ2-3 | TRBV10-3 | CAISSGTEADTQYF
TRBJ2-1 | TRBV20-1 | CSASYEGGAMREQFF
TRBJ1-1 | TRBV6-1 | CASSDPGGQGMNTEAFF
TRBJ2-7 | TRBV6-2/TRBV6-3 | CASSYEHGRASYEQYF
TRBJ2-3 | TRBV29-1 | CSVATSGRTDTQYF
TRBJ2-3 | TRBV6-4 | CASSDRAGGLTDTQYF
TRBJ1-6 | TRBV5-1 | CASSLVSGQRSPLHF
TRBJ1-1 | TRBV5-4 | CASSLGLTGAFDTEAFF
TRBJ2-7 | TRBV19 | CASSMGQGFPYEQYF
TRBJ1-2 | TRBV9 | CASRKSGSDRGYTF
TRBJ2-6 | TRBV7-2 | CASSLGPLASGANVLTF
TRBJ2-3 | TRBV3-1/TRBV3-2 | CASSRQGVGDTQYF
TRBJ1-5 | TRBV7-2 | CASSLARTGNQPQHF
TRBJ2-5 | TRBV23-1 | CASSQSNRGLETQYF